What follows are 20 T cell receptor beta chains derived from one specimen sequenced in a study of blood T cell repertoires in COVID-19. Produced via immunoSEQ multiplex PCR; TCRdb's table is partial and in-frame only. Among about 120,000 clones listed, over 60% were seen once. Sequenced material: peripheral blood. These receptors all come from a woman of 80 years or more with acute or convalescent COVID-19.

The V call is TRBV9, the J call TRBJ2-3, with D perhaps matching TRBD1 (6 bases). The CDR3 contains 14 residues. Trimming took 3 bases from V and 2 from J, leaving 10 bases between them. Germline CDR1 SGDLS, CDR2 YYNGEE. The chain's CDR3 is CASSAQGPTDTQYF. CDR3 bases: TGTGCCAGCAGCGCTCAGGGGCCCACAGATACGCAGTATTTT. The whole variable domain, filled in from reference TRBV9 and TRBJ2-3, reads DSGVTQTPKHLITATGQRVTLRCSPRSGDLSVYWYQQSLDQGLQFLIQYYNGEERAKGNILERFSAQQFPDLHSELNLSSLELGDSALYFCASSAQGPTDTQYFGPGTRLTVL.

The chain couples TRBV5-5 to TRBJ2-2, with 7 positions matching TRBD2. The germline CDR1 and CDR2 sequences are SGHKS and YYEKEE (reference sequence). V trimming: 4 bases; J trimming: 7 bases; junction bases outside the gene matches: 16. CDR3 size: 17 residues. CDR3 loop: CASSPRGGRYKDGELFF. The CDR3 region has the DNA TGTGCCAGCAGCCCACGGGGAGGGAGGTACAAGGACGGGGAGCTGTTTTTT.

The rearrangement links TRBV5-1 to TRBJ1-2; 10 nucleotides match TRBD1. Germline trimming cut 3 bases from V and 4 bases from J; bases unmatched to any gene: 6. Germline V gene sequence: CDR1 SGHRS, CDR2 YFSETQ. The CDR3 has 15 residues. This CDR3 is CASSWSGQGGYGYTF. The CDR3 region has the DNA TGCGCCAGCAGCTGGAGCGGACAGGGGGGCTATGGCTACACCTTC.

This chain connects TRBV10-2 to TRBJ1-5, with 7 bases lining up with TRBD1. Germline CDR1 reads WSHSY; CDR2 reads SAAADI. V lost 8 bases to trimming and J lost 6 bases; unmatched junction nucleotides: 7. There are 13 residues in the CDR3. The CDR3 nucleotides are TGCGCCAGCCAGGGGGGACGGGTTCAGCCCCAGCATTTT. Translated, it gives CASQGGRVQPQHF.

Within the sample, this clone is medium-sized. The gene calls are TRBV30 and TRBJ1-3; a possible D gene is TRBD1 (6 bases). CDR1 and CDR2 (germline): GTSNPN, SVGIG (reference sequence). This CDR3 is 18 amino acids long. Trimming took 0 bases from V and 0 from J, leaving 18 bases between them. DNA for the CDR3: TGTGCCTGGAGTGTATACGTGATAGGGGGTCGCTCTGGAAACACCATATATTTT. Its protein product is CAWSVYVIGGRSGNTIYF. Filled out from reference TRBV30 and TRBJ1-3, the complete variable domain reads SQTIHQWPATLVQPVGSPLSLECTVEGTSNPNLYWYRQAAGRGLQLLFYSVGIGQISSEVPQNLSASRPQDRQFILSSKKLLLSDSGFYLCAWSVYVIGGRSGNTIYFGEGSWLTVV.

The chain is built from TRBV3-1 (or the pseudogene TRBV3-2) and TRBJ1-2, with D possibly being TRBD1 (5 bases). This CDR3 comprises 14 residues. Trimming took 6 bases from V and 3 from J, leaving 14 bases between them. CDR1 is LGHDT, CDR2 YNNKEL, per germline (reference sequence). CDR3 sequence reads: CASRPAGLYYGYTF. DNA for the CDR3: TGTGCCAGCAGGCCCGCAGGGCTCTACTATGGCTACACCTTC.

This clone came up once. The chain has TRBV10-3 and TRBJ2-1; D is unresolved. Trimming shortened V by 0 bases and J by 6 bases, and 12 bases separated the two germline ends. Germline V gene sequence: CDR1 ENHRY, CDR2 SYGVKD. CDR3 length equals 15 residues. The CDR3 DNA sequence: TGTGCCATCAGTGAGTCGCTAGTCAACCGCAATGAGCAGTTCTTC. Protein: CAISESLVNRNEQFF.

The CDR3 loop is CASRATPGGQYF. The CDR3 coding sequence is TGTGCCAGCAGGGCGACTCCGGGGGGTCAGTATTTT. The chain uses TRBV2 and TRBJ2-3, with 7 bases fitting TRBD2. The V gene end was trimmed by 6 bases and the J gene end by 12 bases; junction bases not matched to a gene: 9. Germline CDR1 reads SNHLY; CDR2 reads FYNNEI. CDR3 length: 12 residues. The complete variable domain, with remaining parts taken from reference TRBV2 and TRBJ2-3, reads EPEVTQTPSHQVTQMGQEVILRCVPISNHLYFYWYRQILGQKVEFLVSFYNNEISEKSEIFDDQFSVERPDGSNFTLKIRSTKLEDSAMYFCASRATPGGQYFGPGTRLTVL.

J is TRBJ1-2 and V is TRBV6-5; 10 nucleotides agree with TRBD1. Germline lookup yields CDR1 MNHEY and CDR2 SVGAGI. This CDR3 has 13 amino acids. V dropped 4 bases and J dropped 8; count of bases not matched to a gene: 4. The CDR3 loop is CASSFRDRGGYTF. In nucleotides, the CDR3 is TGTGCCAGCAGTTTCCGGGACAGGGGCGGCTACACCTTC.

This clone was recorded once. J is TRBJ2-1 and V is TRBV7-2; a possible D gene is TRBD2 (6 bases). The CDR3 covers 14 residues. V lost 2 bases, J lost 3 bases, and 8 bases lay in between. CDR1 is SGHTA, CDR2 FQGNSA, per germline. CDR3 in amino acids: CASSLPGDYNEQFF. The CDR3 DNA sequence: TGTGCCAGCAGCTTACCGGGGGACTACAATGAGCAGTTCTTC.

The chain employs TRBV7-9 and TRBJ1-2, with TRBD1 identical over 7 bases. Germline-derived CDR1 and CDR2 are SEHNR and FQNEAQ (reference sequence). This CDR3 has 15 amino acids. Trimming at V came to 5 bases and at J to 5 bases, leaving 11 bases not matched to a gene. CDR3 nucleotide sequence: TGTGCCAGCAGCCGTGGGGGACAGTCTTTGTATGGCTACACCTTC. Protein: CASSRGGQSLYGYTF.

V gene TRBV10-3 combines with J gene TRBJ1-2; 9 nucleotides match TRBD1. Germline CDR1 is ENHRY and CDR2 is SYGVKD. The length of the CDR3 is 15 residues. The V gene end was trimmed by 6 bases and the J gene end by 2 bases; junction bases not matched to a gene: 7. In DNA, the CDR3 is TGTGCCATCAGACAGGGGGCGGGTTTGAACTATGGCTACACCTTC. Amino acid sequence: CAIRQGAGLNYGYTF.

In its sample, this clone was seen a few times. The genes are TRBV4-3 and TRBJ1-6; D gene unclear. CDR1 and CDR2 (germline): LGHNA, YSLEER. V was cut by 0 bases and J by 10 bases, with 10 bases left in between. There are 14 residues in the CDR3. CDR3 DNA sequence: TGCGCCAGCAGCCAAGAGTTGAGGGAATCACCCCTCCACTTT. Translating gives CASSQELRESPLHF.

The chain has TRBV6-5 and TRBJ2-1; TRBD1 agrees at 9 bases. Trimming took 6 bases from V and 4 from J; bases not matched to a gene: 7. Germline-derived CDR1 and CDR2 are MNHEY and SVGAGI. This CDR3 is 15 amino acids long. The CDR3 sequence is CASSPSGQGYNEQFF. In DNA form, the CDR3 reads TGTGCCAGCAGCCCCTCGGGACAGGGTTACAATGAGCAGTTCTTC.

The rearrangement links TRBV7-2 to TRBJ2-1; D unclear. The CDR3 totals 14 residues. Trimming cost V 1 base and J 6 bases, with 10 bases left between them. Germline V gene lookup returns CDR1 SGHTA and CDR2 FQGNSA. The CDR3 DNA reads TGTGCCAGCAGCTTAGGTACCGGGTTCAATGAGCAGTTCTTC. Its translation: CASSLGTGFNEQFF.

This chain uses TRBV2 with TRBJ2-5; 8 bases are shared with TRBD2. CDR3 length equals 13 residues. CDR1 is SNHLY, CDR2 FYNNEI, per germline. With 8 bases clipped from V and 2 bases from J, the junction kept 4 bases outside the gene matches. The chain's CDR3 is CASGGGRQETQYF. CDR3 coding DNA: TGTGCCAGCGGGGGCGGGAGGCAAGAGACCCAGTACTTC.

This sequence joins TRBV5-5 and TRBJ1-3; the D gene is possibly TRBD1 (6 bases). V was cut by 1 base and J by 2 bases, with 13 bases left in between. This CDR3 spans 16 amino acids. Per germline, CDR1 SGHKS and CDR2 YYEKEE (reference sequence). CDR3 amino acids: CASSLKKGVTGNTIYF. The CDR3 DNA reads as TGTGCCAGCAGCTTGAAAAAGGGGGTCACTGGAAACACCATATATTTT. Using reference TRBV5-5 and TRBJ1-3 for the parts outside the CDR3, the full variable domain is DAGVTQSPTHLIKTRGQQVTLRCSPISGHKSVSWYQQVLGQGPQFIFQYYEKEERGRGNFPDRFSARQFPNYSSELNVNALLLGDSALYLCASSLKKGVTGNTIYFGEGSWLTVV.

In this sample, this clone turned up a few times. This chain uses TRBV5-6 with TRBJ1-2; maybe TRBD1 (5 bases). This CDR3 has 15 residues. Trimming pared 6 bases from V and 0 bases from J, leaving 15 bases between. Germline CDR1 is SGHDT and CDR2 is YYEEEE. In DNA form, the CDR3 reads TGTGCCAGCATCCAGGGAGGCCGCCCTAACTATGGCTACACCTTC. Its protein product is CASIQGGRPNYGYTF. Using reference TRBV5-6 and TRBJ1-2 for the parts outside the CDR3, the full variable domain is DAGVTQSPTHLIKTRGQQVTLRCSPKSGHDTVSWYQQALGQGPQFIFQYYEEEERQRGNFPDRFSGHQFPNYSSELNVNALLLGDSALYLCASIQGGRPNYGYTFGSGTRLTVV.

About this clone: Relative to the germline gene, one junction end is altered; a read error may explain this. The CDR3 DNA reads TGCAGCGTTGAAGATATACGCGCAGGAGGGGCGCACTTC. Translation: CSVEDIRAGGAHF. The chain combines TRBV29-1 with TRBJ2-7; D is possibly TRBD2 (6 bases). The germline V gene encodes CDR1 SQVTM and CDR2 ANQGSEA. This CDR3 comprises 13 residues.

The chain combines TRBV18 with TRBJ2-1, with D maybe TRBD2 (5 bases). Germline assignment: CDR1 KGHSH and CDR2 LQKENI. The CDR3 runs 13 residues. Trimming cost V 2 bases and J 7 bases, with 9 bases left between them. CDR3 in DNA: TGTGCCAGCTCACCATCGCGCGGGAATGAGCAGTTCTTC. Its translation: CASSPSRGNEQFF.